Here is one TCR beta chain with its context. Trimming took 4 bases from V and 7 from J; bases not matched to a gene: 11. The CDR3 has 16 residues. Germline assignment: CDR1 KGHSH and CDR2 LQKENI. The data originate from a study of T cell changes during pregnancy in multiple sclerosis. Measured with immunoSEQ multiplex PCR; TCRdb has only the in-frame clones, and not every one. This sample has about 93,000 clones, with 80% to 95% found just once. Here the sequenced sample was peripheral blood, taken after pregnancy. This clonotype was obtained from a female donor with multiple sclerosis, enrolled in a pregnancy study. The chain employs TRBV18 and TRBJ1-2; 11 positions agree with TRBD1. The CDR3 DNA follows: TGTGCCAGCTCACTTGCCGTCGAAGGGACAGGGGGTGGCTACACCTTC. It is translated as CASSLAVEGTGGGYTF.